The 27 T cell receptor beta chains listed next were all sequenced from one sample in a study of CD8+CD57+ T cells in acquired aplastic anemia. It was genomic DNA that served as the template for profiling TCR beta VDJ and CDR3. MiXCR was run by TCRdb on the reads, yielding one entry per CDR3 protein. The table lists 350,000 to 450,000 distinct CDR3 sequences, 55% to 70% of them singletons. The specimen was sorted CD4+, CD8+, or CD8+CD57+ T cells (not recorded which) from PBMCs. The origin of the receptors is a human donor in good health, serving as a control.

In its sample, this clonotype was seen once. The DNA of the CDR3 is TGTGCCAGCAGCAGAGCGGGACAGGGGGCCACTGAAGCTTTCTTT. Encoded protein: CASSRAGQGATEAFF. V is TRBV5-4 and J is TRBJ1-1, with TRBD1 identical over 12 bases. Losses at the gene ends were 4 bases for V and 4 bases for J; bases not matched to a gene: 5. CDR1 SGHNT and CDR2 YYREEE come from the germline V gene (reference sequence). The CDR3 runs to 15 residues.

The V call is TRBV29-1, the J call TRBJ2-3; D remains unclear. The CDR3 sequence is 11 residues long. Germline-derived CDR1 and CDR2 are SQVTM and ANQGSEA. V shed 7 bases and J shed 6 bases, with 11 bases lying between them. The CDR3 DNA reads TGCAGCGGGGGTACAACCGATACGCAGTATTTT. It is translated as CSGGTTDTQYF.

The chain carries TRBV9 and TRBJ2-7, with D unresolved. Germline loops: CDR1 SGDLS, CDR2 YYNGEE. Trimming pared 0 bases from V and 5 bases from J, leaving 15 bases between. The CDR3 runs to 15 residues. CDR3 sequence (DNA): TGTGCCAGCAGCGTAGGAGGAGCAGCTGGAGACGAGCAGTACTTC. This translates into CASSVGGAAGDEQYF.

The chain carries TRBV11-3 and TRBJ2-7; D is possibly TRBD2 (6 bases). Germline CDR1 and CDR2: SGHNT and YENEEA. Trimming pared 4 bases from V and 3 bases from J, leaving 13 bases between. There are 14 residues in the CDR3. As DNA, the CDR3 is TGTGCCAGCAGCTCTCGAGCGGGCGTCTACGAGCAGTACTTC. It codes for CASSSRAGVYEQYF.

This CDR3 reads CASTQDSKTLYGYTF. The CDR3 DNA sequence: TGTGCCAGCACCCAGGATTCGAAGACATTATATGGCTACACCTTC. The chain employs TRBV7-8 and TRBJ1-2; D gene unclear. Germline values: CDR1 SGHVS, CDR2 FQNEAQ. This CDR3 has 15 residues. V was pared by 7 bases and J by 5 bases, with 20 bases between. The whole variable domain, remainder taken from reference TRBV7-8 and TRBJ1-2, is GAGVSQSPRYKVAKRGQDVALRCDPISGHVSLFWYQQALGQGPEFLTYFQNEAQLDKSGLPSDRFFAERPEGSVSTLKIQRTQQEDSAVYLCASTQDSKTLYGYTFGSGTRLTVV.

The V gene is TRBV10-2, the J gene TRBJ2-7, with D possibly matching TRBD2 (7 bases). The CDR3 is 14 amino acids. V was trimmed by 3 bases and J by 3 bases, leaving 12 bases between them. CDR1 WSHSY and CDR2 SAAADI come from the germline V gene. CDR3 residues: CASSDTGGRYEQYF. The CDR3 DNA reads TGCGCCAGCAGTGACACCGGGGGGCGCTACGAGCAGTACTTC.

With regard to this clonotype: The missing conserved phenylalanine or tryptophan at the end of this CDR3 makes a read error likely. The limits of the CDR3 on the DNA are not certain, so only TCRdb's listed CDR3 is given. The chain combines TRBV9 with TRBJ1-2. Both ends counted, the CDR3 spans 13 residues. From germline, CDR1 is SGDLS and CDR2 YYNGEE. The CDR3 here is CASSHRRLAGQEI.

The chain is built from TRBV20-1 and TRBJ2-1, with no clear D. This CDR3 is built from 14 residues. Germline CDR1 is DFQATT and CDR2 is SNEGSKA (reference sequence). The ends were cut back, 5 bases at V and 4 bases at J, with 15 bases in the middle. The CDR3 bases are TGCAGTGCTGGCGGAGCTCGGTTTTACAATGAGCAGTTCTTC. This codes for CSAGGARFYNEQFF.

This clonotype was found once. One end of the junction varies from germline; a read error may be responsible. The V gene is TRBV5-1, the J gene TRBJ2-6; D remains unclear. This CDR3 region has 12 residues. In germline, CDR1 is SGHRS, CDR2 YFSETQ. The CDR3 DNA reads as TGCGCCAGCAGCTTTGGGGACAACGTCCTGACTTTC. Encoded protein: CASSFGDNVLTF.

This clonotype was counted a single time. The DNA is left out, because the CDR3 cannot be placed on it with certainty; the CDR3 is given as TCRdb lists it. The gene calls are TRBV7-6 and TRBJ1-3. 18 amino acids form the CDR3, both terminal residues included. The germline gives CDR1 SGHVS, CDR2 FNYEAQ. The CDR3 reads CASSLPQGTQYFGNTIYF.

This clonotype was recorded at least ten times. The V gene is TRBV5-8, the J gene TRBJ1-2; TRBD1 aligns across 8 bases. The CDR3 is 13 amino acids. V gave up 4 bases and J gave up 8 bases; unmatched junction bases: 7. Germline CDR1 and CDR2: SGHTS and YDEGEE. For the CDR3, the DNA is TGTGCCAGCAGCAAGCGGACAGGGCCCGGCTACACCTTC. It translates to CASSKRTGPGYTF.

As regards this clonotype: Possible read error: a much larger clone is one base away. As DNA, the CDR3 is TGTGCCAGCAGTTATGACGGGGGGGCCAGGGATGAGCAGCTCTTC. It yields the protein CASSYDGGARDEQLF. J is TRBJ2-1 and V is TRBV6-5; 8 bases fit TRBD2. Per germline, CDR1 MNHEY and CDR2 SVGAGI. CDR3 length equals 15 residues.

About this clonotype: The final CDR3 position lacks the conserved phenylalanine or tryptophan, pointing to a likely read error. The genes are TRBV7-8 and TRBJ1-2; tentative D call: TRBD1 (5 bases). CDR3 length: 10 amino acids. CDR1 is SGHVS and CDR2 is FQNEAQ in the germline V gene. V was pared by 9 bases and J by 8 bases, with 10 bases between. In nucleotides, the CDR3 is TGTGCCAGTGAAGGGGAAGGCTACACCGAC. It translates to CASEGEGYTD.

The rearrangement uses TRBV7-3 and TRBJ1-4; D unclear. The CDR3 loop spans 15 amino acids. Trimming cost V 5 bases and J 0 bases, with 10 bases left between them. Germline loops: CDR1 SGHTA, CDR2 FQGTGA. This CDR3 reads CASSAWAATNEKLFF. CDR3 in DNA: TGTGCCAGCAGCGCCTGGGCCGCAACTAATGAAAAACTGTTTTTT.

The chain employs TRBV7-3 and TRBJ1-1; possible D gene TRBD1, 5 bases. Between the trimmed V and J ends, which lost 1 base and 13 bases, there was a span of 22 bases. Germline assignment: CDR1 SGHTA and CDR2 FQGTGA. The CDR3 runs to 15 residues. CDR3 sequence reads: CASSLRSEGLTFGFF. For the CDR3, the DNA is TGTGCCAGCAGCTTAAGGAGCGAGGGGTTGACCTTCGGTTTCTTT. Complete variable domain (other parts from reference TRBV7-3 and TRBJ1-1): GAGVSQTPSNKVTEKGKYVELRCDPISGHTALYWYRQSLGQGPEFLIYFQGTGAADDSGLPNDRFFAVRPEGSVSTLKIQRTERGDSAVYLCASSLRSEGLTFGFFGQGTRLTVV.

There are many counts of this clonotype. V usage is TRBV20-1 and J usage is TRBJ2-3; D is perhaps TRBD2 (5 bases). V lost 3 bases to trimming and J lost 6 bases, with 10 bases between them. Germline CDR1 is DFQATT and CDR2 is SNEGSKA (reference sequence). The CDR3 has 12 amino acids. CDR3 DNA: TGCAGTGCTAGCCTCAAGCGGGATACGCAGTATTTT. Its translation is CSASLKRDTQYF.

The gene calls are TRBV19 and TRBJ1-1, with a possible D match to TRBD1 (5 bases). Trimming removed 2 bases from V and 5 bases from J, with 12 bases in between. The CDR3 is 14 residues long. The V gene's germline CDR1 is LNHDA and CDR2 SQIVND (reference sequence). Written as DNA, the CDR3 is TGTGCCAGTAGTATAACAGGCGGGGGGACTGAAGCTTTCTTT. Protein sequence: CASSITGGGTEAFF. The whole variable domain, remainder taken from reference TRBV19 and TRBJ1-1, is DGGITQSPKYLFRKEGQNVTLSCEQNLNHDAMYWYRQDPGQGLRLIYYSQIVNDFQKGDIAEGYSVSREKKESFPLTVTSAQKNPTAFYLCASSITGGGTEAFFGQGTRLTVV.

The chain is built from TRBV20-1 and TRBJ2-3, with 9 bases lining up with TRBD2. Germline V lookup: CDR1 DFQATT, CDR2 SNEGSKA (reference sequence). The length of the CDR3 is 14 residues. J lost 5 bases, V lost 3 bases, and 6 bases had no gene match. For the CDR3, the DNA is TGCAGTGCTAGGGCGGGAGGGCCTAAAGATACGCAGTATTTT. This encodes CSARAGGPKDTQYF.

This rearrangement joins TRBV9 to TRBJ2-3, with 8 bases matching TRBD2. This CDR3 is built from 17 residues. CDR1 and CDR2 from the germline V gene are SGDLS and YYNGEE. Trimming took 0 bases from V and 0 from J; bases not matched to a gene: 6. CDR3 DNA sequence: TGTGCCAGCAGCGTAGCTGTCGCTAGCGGGAGCACAGATACGCAGTATTTT. Its translation: CASSVAVASGSTDTQYF.

On this clonotype itself: Sequence at one end of the junction differs from germline and may be a read error. The chain employs TRBV7-3 and TRBJ1-2; D is unresolved. There are 13 residues in the CDR3. The V gene's germline CDR1 is SGHTA and CDR2 FQGTGA. CDR3 nucleotides: TGCGCCAGCAGCCTCGGACCCGGAGACGGAAACACCTTC. Protein product: CASSLGPGDGNTF.

The chain couples TRBV7-9 to TRBJ1-5; D is perhaps TRBD1 (6 bases). Germline lookup yields CDR1 SEHNR and CDR2 FQNEAQ (reference sequence). The length of the CDR3 is 15 residues. V was trimmed by 5 bases and J by 15 bases, leaving 26 bases between them. The CDR3 region is CASSPNRATNEKLHF. CDR3 coding DNA: TGTGCCAGCAGCCCCAACAGGGCAACTAATGAAAAACTGCATTTT.

This clonotype was detected many times. The chain couples TRBV19 to TRBJ2-5; tentatively, D is TRBD2 (5 bases). Germline V gene sequence: CDR1 LNHDA, CDR2 SQIVND (reference sequence). The V end lost 6 bases, the J end lost 2 bases, and 13 bases lay between the germline ends. The CDR3 totals 14 residues. The CDR3 loop is CASRGRPSQETQYF. As DNA, the CDR3 is TGTGCCAGTAGGGGGAGACCTTCTCAAGAGACCCAGTACTTC. The complete variable domain, with remaining parts taken from reference TRBV19 and TRBJ2-5, reads DGGITQSPKYLFRKEGQNVTLSCEQNLNHDAMYWYRQDPGQGLRLIYYSQIVNDFQKGDIAEGYSVSREKKESFPLTVTSAQKNPTAFYLCASRGRPSQETQYFGPGTRLLVL.

The chain uses TRBV18 and TRBJ2-2; D may be TRBD1 or TRBD2 (5 bases each). The V end was cut by 5 bases, the J end by 7 bases, with 14 bases between. The CDR3 extends over 14 amino acids. Germline V gives CDR1 KGHSH, CDR2 LQKENI. CDR3 sequence reads: CASSSGTVNGELFF. CDR3 nucleotides: TGTGCCAGCTCATCGGGGACGGTGAACGGGGAGCTGTTTTTT.

J is TRBJ1-6 and V is TRBV7-7; perhaps TRBD1 as D (6 bases). The CDR3 is 14 amino acids. From germline, CDR1 is SSHAT and CDR2 FNYEAQ (reference sequence). The CDR3 sequence: CARSIQGRNSPLHF. The CDR3 bases are TGTGCTCGCAGTATCCAGGGGAGGAATTCACCCCTCCACTTT.

To note about this clonotype: A read error is possible here, since a much larger clone lies one base away. The chain is built from TRBV27 and TRBJ1-6; D gene uncertain. This CDR3 region has 13 residues. The germline gives CDR1 MNHEY, CDR2 SMNVEV (reference sequence). Trimming pared 6 bases from V and 7 bases from J, leaving 10 bases between. Here the CDR3 reads CASRGMENSPLHF. Here the CDR3 DNA reads TGTGCCAGCAGAGGGATGGAGAATTCACCCCTCCACTTT.

The rearrangement joins TRBV5-1 to TRBJ2-7; D gene ambiguous. Trimming left V 0 bases short and J 6 bases short, with 13 bases between. Germline V lookup: CDR1 SGHRS, CDR2 YFSETQ. This CDR3 contains 14 residues. This CDR3 reads CASSLENGSIEQYF. CDR3 DNA: TGCGCCAGCAGCTTGGAAAATGGAAGCATCGAGCAGTACTTC.

The gene calls are TRBV20-1 and TRBJ1-2, with unresolved D. V was trimmed by 2 bases and J by 6 bases, leaving 16 bases between them. Germline loops: CDR1 DFQATT, CDR2 SNEGSKA (reference sequence). The CDR3 is 14 residues long. CDR3 residues: CSARSPGFSNGYTF. The CDR3 bases are TGCAGTGCTAGAAGTCCGGGTTTTAGTAATGGCTACACCTTC.